In this sample, the clone carrying this TCR beta chain turned up once. The CDR3 consists of 15 residues. Trimming removed 7 bases from V and 5 bases from J; junction bases left unmatched: 11. The germline V gene has CDR1 LNHDA and CDR2 SQIVND (reference sequence). This sample was included in a study of T cell changes during pregnancy in multiple sclerosis. Sequencing used immunoSEQ multiplex PCR; TCRdb keeps in-frame clones, though not all of them. Here the sample spans about 75,000 clones, roughly 94% being singletons. This sequence originates from a female donor with multiple sclerosis, enrolled in a pregnancy study. This sample comprised CD4+ T cells from peripheral blood mononuclear cells, obtained after pregnancy. The V call is TRBV19, the J call TRBJ2-1; TRBD2 matches 7 bases. The CDR3, as DNA: TGTGCCAGTACCCGCTTGGGCGGGGGAAACAATGAGCAGTTCTTC. It is translated as CASTRLGGGNNEQFF.